One T cell receptor (beta chain) is described in this entry. The data originate from a study of shared clonotypes between healthy human individuals. Each subset's genomic DNA was split evenly across several immunoSEQ plates. Per the study methods: Because ImmunoSEQ provided only junction sequences with no quality scores, the filtering differed. TCRdb's copy holds only in-frame clones and misses some; the assay was immunoSEQ multiplex PCR. That table supplies the V and J calls and clone size; D and trimming were determined from the DNA. Of fewer than 600,000 clones listed, approximately 79% were seen once; the top ten hold 10% to 15%. The germline V gene encodes CDR1 MNHEY and CDR2 SMNVEV (reference sequence). With 3 bases clipped from V and 4 bases from J, the junction kept 3 bases outside the gene matches. This CDR3 is 14 amino acids long.

The V gene is TRBV27, the J gene TRBJ2-7; TRBD1 matches 10 bases. Sequencing was done on a sample of PBMCs. This receptor was identified in a woman aged 40-49 years in good health. Some clones in this sample may be carry-over from other donors' samples. CDR3 nucleotides: TGTGCCAGCAGTTTCGGGACAGGGGAGTACGAGCAGTACTTC. Translating gives CASSFGTGEYEQYF.